This T cell receptor (beta chain) appears in the sequencing data of a study of cytomegalovirus exposure and HLA in healthy donors. CDR3 length: 14 amino acids. The germline CDR1 and CDR2 sequences are MNHNY and SVGAGI (reference sequence). V was cut by 0 bases and J by 3 bases, with 9 bases left in between. PCR was performed using 60 Vbeta and 13 Jbeta primers. Measured with immunoSEQ multiplex PCR; TCRdb has only the in-frame clones, and not every one. The data contain some 110,000 clones, over 65% of them seen just once; the ten biggest clones take up about 7.5%. Material: PBMCs. The chain joins TRBV6-6 to TRBJ2-7; D remains unclear. This clonotype was sampled from a man in his forties in good health and CMV-seropositive. The chain's CDR3 is CASSYSLDLYEQYF. The CDR3 DNA reads TGTGCCAGCAGTTACTCTCTAGACCTCTACGAGCAGTACTTC.